The rows below give T cell receptor beta chains drawn from one sample of a study of T-cell reconstitution after alpha-beta-depleted transplantation in children. TCRdb processed the PCR reads anew with MiXCR; each CDR3 protein has one entry. Here the sample spans some 200,000 distinct CDR3 sequences, around 9.5% being singletons. The source material was PBMCs from the stem cell graft donor, sampled from the stem cell graft. The receptors originated from a human donor who donated a stem cell graft to a child with acute lymphoblastic leukemia. The CDR3 runs from the conserved cysteine through the conserved F or W. D genes are given only for firm matches. Not all rows give a size; the values are once, few, many and, for expanded clones, a class.

D gene	clone size	V gene	J gene	CDR3 protein	CDR3 DNA
TRBD1	few	TRBV5-1	TRBJ1-1	CASSWGQTGVAFF	TGCGCCAGCAGCTGGGGACAGACAGGGGTAGCTTTCTTT
TRBD1	NA	TRBV6-6	TRBJ2-1	CANSYDRGNEQFF	TGTGCCAACTCATACGACAGGGGTAATGAGCAGTTCTTC
NA	many	TRBV29-1	TRBJ2-3	CSVGEQGGTDTQYF	TGCAGCGTCGGAGAACAGGGAGGAACAGATACGCAGTATTTT
NA	NA	TRBV5-1	TRBJ1-6	CASSLRGWGQGSPLHF	TGCGCCAGCAGCTTGAGGGGATGGGGGCAGGGTTCACCCCTCCACTTT
NA	many	TRBV11-2	TRBJ1-3	CASSRGRSSGNTIYF	TGTGCCAGCAGCCGCGGACGGTCCTCTGGAAACACCATATATTTT
TRBD2	few	TRBV27	TRBJ2-1	CASRLKGLAGNEQFF	TGTGCCAGCAGGCTAAAGGGACTAGCGGGAAATGAGCAGTTCTTC
NA	few	TRBV6-1	TRBJ2-7	CASSPGRMDYEQYF	TGTGCCAGCAGTCCGGGACGTATGGACTACGAGCAGTACTTC
NA	few	TRBV18	TRBJ2-5	CASSPRQVQETQYF	TGTGCCAGCTCACCGAGACAGGTCCAAGAGACCCAGTACTTC
NA	many	TRBV20-1	TRBJ2-1	CSGQRDSGVWEQFF	TGCAGTGGTCAACGGGACTCCGGCGTGTGGGAGCAGTTCTTC
NA	few	TRBV20-1	TRBJ1-5	CSASSGVVQPQHF	TGCAGTGCTAGTTCTGGGGTAGTTCAGCCCCAGCATTTT
NA	many	TRBV4-3	TRBJ2-3	CASSQVAGRTDTQYF	TGCGCCAGCAGCCAAGTGGCAGGACGCACAGATACGCAGTATTTT
TRBD2	NA	TRBV5-4	TRBJ2-3	CASSGRLAGAVGDTQYF	TGTGCCAGCAGCGGGAGGCTAGCGGGGGCCGTGGGAGATACGCAGTATTTT
NA	NA	TRBV6-1	TRBJ1-4	CASSDRTGNKLFF	TGTGCCAGCAGTGATAGAACAGGGAATAAACTGTTTTTT
NA	few	TRBV12-3/TRBV12-4	TRBJ2-1	CASSLRTGDNEQFF	TGTGCCAGCAGTTTGAGGACGGGGGACAATGAGCAGTTCTTC
TRBD1	many	TRBV6-5	TRBJ1-4	CASSSGQINEKLFF	TGTGCCAGCAGTTCGGGACAGATAAATGAAAAACTGTTTTTT
TRBD1	few	TRBV12-3/TRBV12-4	TRBJ1-6	CASSFQGVQGGSPLHF	TGTGCCAGCAGTTTTCAGGGGGTGCAGGGAGGTTCACCCCTCCACTTT
NA	NA	TRBV23-1	TRBJ1-4	CASLLLRTANEKLFF	TGCGCCAGCCTCCTACTCCGAACAGCTAATGAAAAACTGTTTTTT
TRBD2	few	TRBV29-1	TRBJ2-3	CSVERGGDSTDTQYF	TGCAGCGTTGAACGGGGGGGGGATAGCACAGATACGCAGTATTTT